These T cell receptor beta chains were read from a single sample in a study of shared clonotypes between healthy human individuals. Clones were read by immunoSEQ multiplex PCR, and TCRdb kept only the in-frame ones, dropping some. The sample holds millions of clones, roughly 91% seen once. Material: naive CD8+ T cells from PBMCs. The receptor set was obtained from a man between 18 and 29 years old in good health. Some clones in this sample may be carry-over from other donors' samples. The CDR3 runs from the conserved cysteine through the conserved F or W. Each record gives: D gene, clone size, J gene, V gene, CDR3 DNA, CDR3 protein. A D gene is named only where the DNA matches it firmly. Only part of the rows carry a size: once, few, many, or a class if the clone is expanded.

d_call: -; clone_size: -; j_call: TRBJ2-3; v_call: TRBV27; cdr3_nt: TGTGCCAGCAGTTCAGGGGCCGTCACAGATACGCAGTATTTT; cdr3_aa: CASSSGAVTDTQYF
d_call: TRBD1; clone_size: -; j_call: TRBJ2-3; v_call: TRBV2; cdr3_nt: TGTGCCAGCAAATCGACAGGGTCAGATACGCAGTATTTT; cdr3_aa: CASKSTGSDTQYF
d_call: TRBD2; clone_size: -; j_call: TRBJ2-3; v_call: TRBV4-1; cdr3_nt: TGCGCCAGCAGCCAGGTCACCGGGACTAGCTCCGCAGATACGCAGTATTTT; cdr3_aa: CASSQVTGTSSADTQYF
d_call: TRBD1; clone_size: -; j_call: TRBJ1-2; v_call: TRBV9; cdr3_nt: TGTGCCAGCAGCGGGTGGGACAGCGTAGAAGGAAATAACTATGGCTACACCTTC; cdr3_aa: CASSGWDSVEGNNYGYTF
d_call: -; clone_size: -; j_call: TRBJ2-7; v_call: TRBV21-1; cdr3_nt: TGTGCCAGCAGCGCTTGCTCCGGGACAGGGCCTTACGAGCAGTACTTC; cdr3_aa: CASSACSGTGPYEQYF
d_call: TRBD2; clone_size: -; j_call: TRBJ2-3; v_call: TRBV7-8; cdr3_nt: TGTGCCAGCATCTCTAGCGGGAGACCCACAGATACGCAGTATTTT; cdr3_aa: CASISSGRPTDTQYF
d_call: TRBD1; clone_size: -; j_call: TRBJ2-1; v_call: TRBV4-1; cdr3_nt: TGCGCCAGCAGCCATCGGGCGCAGGGGGCGCATAATGAGCAGTTCTTC; cdr3_aa: CASSHRAQGAHNEQFF
d_call: -; clone_size: -; j_call: TRBJ1-4; v_call: TRBV9; cdr3_nt: TGTGCCAGCAGCGCCACAGGGACTTCAGCTGAAAAACTGTTTTTT; cdr3_aa: CASSATGTSAEKLFF
d_call: -; clone_size: -; j_call: TRBJ1-1; v_call: TRBV9; cdr3_nt: TGTGCCAGCAGCCCGGGGGGGAACACTGAAGCTTTCTTT; cdr3_aa: CASSPGGNTEAFF
d_call: -; clone_size: once; j_call: TRBJ1-1; v_call: TRBV6-1; cdr3_nt: TGTGCCAGCTACCCGCCTGGGCAGACGAACACTGAAGCTTTCTTT; cdr3_aa: CASYPPGQTNTEAFF
d_call: -; clone_size: -; j_call: TRBJ1-2; v_call: TRBV7-9; cdr3_nt: TGTGCCAGCAGGGAAGATGGCTACACCTTC; cdr3_aa: CASREDGYTF
d_call: -; clone_size: -; j_call: TRBJ2-7; v_call: TRBV19; cdr3_nt: TGTGCCAGTAGTATAGATGGCCAGGGTGGCTACGAGCAGTACTTC; cdr3_aa: CASSIDGQGGYEQYF
d_call: -; clone_size: once; j_call: TRBJ2-7; v_call: TRBV4-1; cdr3_nt: TGCGCCAGCAGCCAAGATAGTGGCCGCAGCTACGAGCAGTACTTC; cdr3_aa: CASSQDSGRSYEQYF
d_call: -; clone_size: -; j_call: TRBJ1-1; v_call: TRBV19; cdr3_nt: TGTGCCAGTAGTATGGGTCCTGGCACTGAAGCTTTCTTT; cdr3_aa: CASSMGPGTEAFF
d_call: TRBD1; clone_size: once; j_call: TRBJ2-7; v_call: TRBV4-1; cdr3_nt: TGCGCCAGCAGCCGCCCGGGACAGGGCTTGGACGAGCAGTACTTC; cdr3_aa: CASSRPGQGLDEQYF
d_call: -; clone_size: -; j_call: TRBJ1-2; v_call: TRBV7-9; cdr3_nt: TGTGCCAGCAGCTTAGCGGTGGAGGGCTATGGCTACACCTTC; cdr3_aa: CASSLAVEGYGYTF
d_call: -; clone_size: -; j_call: TRBJ2-7; v_call: TRBV9; cdr3_nt: TGTGCCAGCAGCCCCTTCACGGGACCCTCCTACGAGCAGTACTTC; cdr3_aa: CASSPFTGPSYEQYF
d_call: -; clone_size: -; j_call: TRBJ2-7; v_call: TRBV6-6; cdr3_nt: TGTGCCAGCAGTGATTCGGCCTACGAGCAGTACTTC; cdr3_aa: CASSDSAYEQYF
d_call: -; clone_size: -; j_call: TRBJ2-7; v_call: TRBV2; cdr3_nt: TGTGCCAGCAGTGAAGCAGCCAGGGACGAGCAGTACTTC; cdr3_aa: CASSEAARDEQYF
d_call: -; clone_size: -; j_call: TRBJ2-7; v_call: TRBV7-9; cdr3_nt: TGTGCCAGCAGCATGGCGGGTGGGGGATACGAGCAGTACTTC; cdr3_aa: CASSMAGGGYEQYF
d_call: -; clone_size: -; j_call: TRBJ2-7; v_call: TRBV28; cdr3_nt: TGTGCCAGCACTCTTAGGGACGGATACGAGCAGTACTTC; cdr3_aa: CASTLRDGYEQYF
d_call: TRBD2; clone_size: -; j_call: TRBJ2-3; v_call: TRBV29-1; cdr3_nt: TGCAGCGTTCCCCCCAGCGGGAGCGTTAGGACAGATACGCAGTATTTT; cdr3_aa: CSVPPSGSVRTDTQYF
d_call: -; clone_size: -; j_call: TRBJ2-7; v_call: TRBV7-9; cdr3_nt: TGTGCCAGCAGCCCAAAGAGGCGCGAGCAGTACTTC; cdr3_aa: CASSPKRREQYF
d_call: -; clone_size: -; j_call: TRBJ2-1; v_call: TRBV7-9; cdr3_nt: TGTGCCAGTACTCGGCTCGGAGGGAAAACCTACAATGAGCAGTTCTTC; cdr3_aa: CASTRLGGKTYNEQFF
d_call: -; clone_size: -; j_call: TRBJ2-3; v_call: TRBV4-3; cdr3_nt: TGCGCCAGCAGCCAAGATGGGGACCTCAGGACAGATACGCAGTATTTT; cdr3_aa: CASSQDGDLRTDTQYF
d_call: TRBD2; clone_size: -; j_call: TRBJ2-5; v_call: TRBV4-1; cdr3_nt: TGCGCCAGCAGCCAGGGGGGGACTAGCGGGAGGGAAGAGACCCAGTACTTC; cdr3_aa: CASSQGGTSGREETQYF
d_call: -; clone_size: -; j_call: TRBJ2-2; v_call: TRBV11-3; cdr3_nt: TGTGCCAGCAGCTTACGGACAACCAACACCGGGGAGCTGTTTTTT; cdr3_aa: CASSLRTTNTGELFF
d_call: -; clone_size: -; j_call: TRBJ2-3; v_call: TRBV19; cdr3_nt: TGTGCCAGTAGTATCTTCGGGAGTCGGGGGGATACGCAGTATTTT; cdr3_aa: CASSIFGSRGDTQYF
d_call: -; clone_size: -; j_call: TRBJ1-1; v_call: TRBV6-7; cdr3_nt: TGTGCCAGCAGTTACACTGGGGGCGCGTGCACTGAAGCTTTCTTT; cdr3_aa: CASSYTGGACTEAFF
d_call: -; clone_size: -; j_call: TRBJ1-6; v_call: TRBV6-4; cdr3_nt: TGTGCCAGCAGTACGGGGGCTTACGGGAATTCACCCCTCCACTTT; cdr3_aa: CASSTGAYGNSPLHF
d_call: TRBD2; clone_size: -; j_call: TRBJ2-7; v_call: TRBV9; cdr3_nt: TGTGCCAGCAGCGTAGGGCGGCTAGCGGGAGACTACGAGCAGTACTTC; cdr3_aa: CASSVGRLAGDYEQYF
d_call: -; clone_size: -; j_call: TRBJ2-1; v_call: TRBV9; cdr3_nt: TGTGCCAGCAGCCTCGGGAATGAGCAGTTCTTC; cdr3_aa: CASSLGNEQFF
d_call: TRBD1; clone_size: -; j_call: TRBJ2-5; v_call: TRBV19; cdr3_nt: TGTGCCAGTAGTAGCCAACGAACAGGGGTTAACCAAGAGACCCAGTACTTC; cdr3_aa: CASSSQRTGVNQETQYF
d_call: -; clone_size: -; j_call: TRBJ1-2; v_call: TRBV2; cdr3_nt: TGTGCCAGCAGAGGTTTAAGGGGGACAAACTATGGCTACACCTTC; cdr3_aa: CASRGLRGTNYGYTF
d_call: -; clone_size: -; j_call: TRBJ2-7; v_call: TRBV4-3; cdr3_nt: TGCGCCAGCAGCCAAGATCTCAGGGCCTTGCCCCACGAGCAGTACTTC; cdr3_aa: CASSQDLRALPHEQYF
d_call: TRBD1; clone_size: -; j_call: TRBJ2-2; v_call: TRBV27; cdr3_nt: TGTGCCAGCAGCCCAAGGGGGCCCGGGGAGCTGTTTTTT; cdr3_aa: CASSPRGPGELFF
d_call: -; clone_size: -; j_call: TRBJ2-7; v_call: TRBV6-5; cdr3_nt: TGTGCCAGCAGTTACACGACAGGTTACGAGCAGTACTTC; cdr3_aa: CASSYTTGYEQYF
d_call: TRBD1; clone_size: -; j_call: TRBJ2-3; v_call: TRBV9; cdr3_nt: TGTGCCAGCAGCGCACAGGGGGCTAGGGTCACAGATACGCAGTATTTT; cdr3_aa: CASSAQGARVTDTQYF
d_call: -; clone_size: once; j_call: TRBJ2-1; v_call: TRBV12-5; cdr3_nt: TGTGCTAGTGGTTTGGTAAACAATGAGCAGTTCTTC; cdr3_aa: CASGLVNNEQFF
d_call: TRBD2; clone_size: once; j_call: TRBJ2-1; v_call: TRBV9; cdr3_nt: TGTGCCAGCAGCGCTAGCGGGGACTCCTACAATGAGCAGTTCTTC; cdr3_aa: CASSASGDSYNEQFF
d_call: -; clone_size: -; j_call: TRBJ1-2; v_call: TRBV10-3; cdr3_nt: TGTGCCATCAGCATCCACACGGGGAATCCCCTATATGGCTACACCTTC; cdr3_aa: CAISIHTGNPLYGYTF
d_call: -; clone_size: few; j_call: TRBJ2-2; v_call: TRBV9; cdr3_nt: TGTGCCAGCAGCACCTGGACCGGGGAGCTGTTTTTT; cdr3_aa: CASSTWTGELFF
d_call: -; clone_size: -; j_call: TRBJ2-1; v_call: TRBV9; cdr3_nt: TGTGCCAGCAGCACCCAAGAACAAGCGGGTTGGTCCTACAATGAGCAGTTCTTC; cdr3_aa: CASSTQEQAGWSYNEQFF
d_call: TRBD1; clone_size: -; j_call: TRBJ2-3; v_call: TRBV4-1; cdr3_nt: TGCGCCAGCAGCCAAATTCTCCGGACAGGGGGCTTGACAGATACGCAGTATTTT; cdr3_aa: CASSQILRTGGLTDTQYF
d_call: -; clone_size: -; j_call: TRBJ2-2; v_call: TRBV5-6; cdr3_nt: TGTGCCAGCAGCTTGGGGGTTATCACCGGGGAGCTGTTTTTT; cdr3_aa: CASSLGVITGELFF
d_call: TRBD1; clone_size: -; j_call: TRBJ1-5; v_call: TRBV7-9; cdr3_nt: TGTGCCAGCAGCCCTGACAGGGCTAATCAGCCCCAGCATTTT; cdr3_aa: CASSPDRANQPQHF
d_call: TRBD1; clone_size: once; j_call: TRBJ1-2; v_call: TRBV7-9; cdr3_nt: TGTGCCAGCACCCCCAGGACAGGGCCTCTGGGTGGCTACACCTTC; cdr3_aa: CASTPRTGPLGGYTF